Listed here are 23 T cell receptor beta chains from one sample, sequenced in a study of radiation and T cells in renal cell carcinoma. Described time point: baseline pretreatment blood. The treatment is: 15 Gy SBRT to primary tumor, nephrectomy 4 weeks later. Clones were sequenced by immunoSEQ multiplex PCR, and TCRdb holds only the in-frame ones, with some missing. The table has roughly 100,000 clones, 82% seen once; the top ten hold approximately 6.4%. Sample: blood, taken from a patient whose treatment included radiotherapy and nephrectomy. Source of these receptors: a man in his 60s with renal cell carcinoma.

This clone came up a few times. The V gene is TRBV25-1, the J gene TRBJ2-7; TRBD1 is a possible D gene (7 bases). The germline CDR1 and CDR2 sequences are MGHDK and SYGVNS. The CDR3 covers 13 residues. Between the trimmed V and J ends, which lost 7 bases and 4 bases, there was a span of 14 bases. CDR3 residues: CASTGGGRYEQYF. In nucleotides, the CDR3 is TGTGCCAGCACAGGGGGAGGAAGGTACGAGCAGTACTTC.

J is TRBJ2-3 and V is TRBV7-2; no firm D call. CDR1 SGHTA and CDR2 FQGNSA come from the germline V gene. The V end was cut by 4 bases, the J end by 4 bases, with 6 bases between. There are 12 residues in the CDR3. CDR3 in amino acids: CASSSASDTQYF. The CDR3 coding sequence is TGTGCCAGCAGCTCAGCTTCAGATACGCAGTATTTT.

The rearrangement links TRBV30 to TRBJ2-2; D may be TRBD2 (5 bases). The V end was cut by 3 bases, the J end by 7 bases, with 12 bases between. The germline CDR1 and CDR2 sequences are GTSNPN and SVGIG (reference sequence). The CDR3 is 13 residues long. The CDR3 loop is CAWSRHRGGELFF. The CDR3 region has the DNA TGTGCCTGGAGCCGGCATCGGGGCGGGGAGCTGTTTTTT.

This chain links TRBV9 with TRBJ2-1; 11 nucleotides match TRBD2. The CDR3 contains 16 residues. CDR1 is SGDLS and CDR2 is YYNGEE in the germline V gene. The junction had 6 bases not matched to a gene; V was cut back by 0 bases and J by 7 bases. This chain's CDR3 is CASSVAGLAEHNEQFF. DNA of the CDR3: TGTGCCAGCAGCGTAGCGGGACTAGCGGAGCATAATGAGCAGTTCTTC.

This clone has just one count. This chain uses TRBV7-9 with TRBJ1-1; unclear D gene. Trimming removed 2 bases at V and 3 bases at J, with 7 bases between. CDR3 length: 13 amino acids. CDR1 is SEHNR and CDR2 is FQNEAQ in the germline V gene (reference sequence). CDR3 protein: CASSLRQDTEAFF. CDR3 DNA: TGTGCCAGCAGCTTACGACAAGACACTGAAGCTTTCTTT.

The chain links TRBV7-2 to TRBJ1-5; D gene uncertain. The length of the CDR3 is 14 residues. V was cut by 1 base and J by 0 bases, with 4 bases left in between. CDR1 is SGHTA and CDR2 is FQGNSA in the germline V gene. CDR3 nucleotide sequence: TGTGCCAGCAGCTTAGTCAATAGCAATCAGCCCCAGCATTTT. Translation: CASSLVNSNQPQHF.

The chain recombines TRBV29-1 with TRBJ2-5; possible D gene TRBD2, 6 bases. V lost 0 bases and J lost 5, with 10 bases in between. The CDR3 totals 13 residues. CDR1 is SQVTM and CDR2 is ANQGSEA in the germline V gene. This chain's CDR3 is CSVEDPGRETQYF. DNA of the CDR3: TGCAGCGTTGAAGATCCAGGGAGGGAGACCCAGTACTTC.

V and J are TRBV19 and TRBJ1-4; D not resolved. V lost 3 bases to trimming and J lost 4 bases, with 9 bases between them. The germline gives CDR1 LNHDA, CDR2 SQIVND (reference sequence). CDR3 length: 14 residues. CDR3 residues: CASSIGPINEKLFF. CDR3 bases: TGTGCCAGTAGTATTGGACCGATTAATGAAAAACTGTTTTTT.

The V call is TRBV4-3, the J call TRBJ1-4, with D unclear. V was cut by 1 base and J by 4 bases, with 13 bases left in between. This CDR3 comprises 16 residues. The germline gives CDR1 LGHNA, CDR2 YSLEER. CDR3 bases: TGCGCCAGCAGCCAAGCCGCGGGTTATAGTAATGAAAAACTGTTTTTT. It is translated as CASSQAAGYSNEKLFF.

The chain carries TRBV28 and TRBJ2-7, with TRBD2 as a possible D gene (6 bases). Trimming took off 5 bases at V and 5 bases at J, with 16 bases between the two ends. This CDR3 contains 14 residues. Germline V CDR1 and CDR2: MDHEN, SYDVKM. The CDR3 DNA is TGTGCCAGCAGTACCCCTCGGGAGTTGGACGAGCAGTACTTC. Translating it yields CASSTPRELDEQYF.

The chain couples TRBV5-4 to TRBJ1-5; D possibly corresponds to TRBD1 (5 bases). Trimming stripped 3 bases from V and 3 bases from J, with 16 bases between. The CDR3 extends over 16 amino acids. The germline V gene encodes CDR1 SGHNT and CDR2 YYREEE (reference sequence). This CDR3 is CASSSGGGAYNQPQHF. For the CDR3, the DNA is TGTGCCAGCAGCTCGGGGGGGGGAGCGTACAATCAGCCCCAGCATTTT.

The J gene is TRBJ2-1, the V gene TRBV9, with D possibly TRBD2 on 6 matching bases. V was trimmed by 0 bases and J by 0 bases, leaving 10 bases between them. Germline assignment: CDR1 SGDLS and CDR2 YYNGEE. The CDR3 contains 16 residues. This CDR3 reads CASSVAGTLSYNEQFF. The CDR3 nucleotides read TGTGCCAGCAGCGTAGCGGGGACTCTCTCCTACAATGAGCAGTTCTTC.

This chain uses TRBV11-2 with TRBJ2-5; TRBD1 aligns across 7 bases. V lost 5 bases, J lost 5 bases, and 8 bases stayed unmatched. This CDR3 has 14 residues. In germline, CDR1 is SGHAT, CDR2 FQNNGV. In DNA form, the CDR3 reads TGTGCCAGCAGCCAGCCGACAGGGTATGAGACCCAGTACTTC. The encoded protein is CASSQPTGYETQYF.

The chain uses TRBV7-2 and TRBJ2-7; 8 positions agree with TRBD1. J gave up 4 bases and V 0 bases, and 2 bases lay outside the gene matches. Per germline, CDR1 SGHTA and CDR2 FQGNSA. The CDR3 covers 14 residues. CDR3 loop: CASSLAHRGYEQYF. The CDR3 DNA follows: TGTGCCAGCAGCTTAGCACACAGGGGGTACGAGCAGTACTTC. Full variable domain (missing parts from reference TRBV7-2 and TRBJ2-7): GAGVSQSPSNKVTEKGKDVELRCDPISGHTALYWYRQSLGQGLEFLIYFQGNSAPDKSGLPSDRFSAERTGGSVSTLTIQRTQQEDSAVYLCASSLAHRGYEQYFGPGTRLTVT.

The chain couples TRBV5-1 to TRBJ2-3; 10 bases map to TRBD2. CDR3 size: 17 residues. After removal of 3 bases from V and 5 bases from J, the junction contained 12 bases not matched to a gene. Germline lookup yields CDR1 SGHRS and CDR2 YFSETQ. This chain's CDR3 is CASSSEPSGSSQDTQYF. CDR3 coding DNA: TGCGCCAGCAGCTCGGAACCTAGCGGGAGTTCGCAAGATACGCAGTATTTT.

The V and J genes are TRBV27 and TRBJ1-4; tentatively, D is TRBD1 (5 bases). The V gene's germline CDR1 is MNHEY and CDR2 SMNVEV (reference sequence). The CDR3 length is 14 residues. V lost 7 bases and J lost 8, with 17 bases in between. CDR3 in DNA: TGTGCCAGCACCAAACTCCAGGGTGGGGAAAAACTGTTTTTT. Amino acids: CASTKLQGGEKLFF.

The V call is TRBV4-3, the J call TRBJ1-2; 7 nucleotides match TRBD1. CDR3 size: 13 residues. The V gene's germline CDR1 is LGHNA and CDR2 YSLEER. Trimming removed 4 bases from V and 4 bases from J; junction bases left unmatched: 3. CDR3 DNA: TGCGCCAGCAGCCGACAGGGAGTCTATGGCTACACCTTC. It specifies CASSRQGVYGYTF.

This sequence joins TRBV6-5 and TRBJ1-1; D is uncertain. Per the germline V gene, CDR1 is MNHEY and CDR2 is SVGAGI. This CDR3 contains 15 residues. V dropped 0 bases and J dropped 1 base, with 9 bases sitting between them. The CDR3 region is CASSYSWVRNTEAFF. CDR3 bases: TGTGCCAGCAGTTACTCATGGGTGAGGAACACTGAAGCTTTCTTT.

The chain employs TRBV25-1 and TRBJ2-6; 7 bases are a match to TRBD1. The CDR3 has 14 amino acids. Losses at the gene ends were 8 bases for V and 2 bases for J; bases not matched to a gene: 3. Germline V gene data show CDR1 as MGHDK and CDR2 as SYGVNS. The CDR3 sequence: CASGTGAGANVLTF. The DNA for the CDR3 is TGTGCCAGCGGAACAGGGGCTGGGGCCAACGTCCTGACTTTC. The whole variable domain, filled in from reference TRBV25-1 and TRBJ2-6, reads EADIYQTPRYLVIGTGKKITLECSQTMGHDKMYWYQQDPGMELHLIHYSYGVNSTEKGDLSSESTVSRIRTEHFPLTLESARPSHTSQYLCASGTGAGANVLTFGAGSRLTVL.

The CDR3 spells CASSRWTGEHEQYF. The CDR3, as DNA: TGTGCCAGCAGCCGTTGGACAGGGGAACACGAGCAGTACTTC. The chain recombines TRBV7-2 with TRBJ2-7; the match to TRBD1 covers 9 bases. The V segment lost 5 bases and the J segment 5 bases; nucleotides outside the gene matches: 7. Germline-derived CDR1 and CDR2 are SGHTA and FQGNSA. The CDR3 extends over 14 amino acids.

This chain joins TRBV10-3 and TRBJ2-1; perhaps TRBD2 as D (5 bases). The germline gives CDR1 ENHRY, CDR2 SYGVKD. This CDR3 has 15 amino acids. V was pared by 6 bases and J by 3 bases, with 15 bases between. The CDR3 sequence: CAIRDRAGNYNEQFF. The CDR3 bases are TGTGCCATCAGGGATCGGGCGGGCAACTACAATGAGCAGTTCTTC.

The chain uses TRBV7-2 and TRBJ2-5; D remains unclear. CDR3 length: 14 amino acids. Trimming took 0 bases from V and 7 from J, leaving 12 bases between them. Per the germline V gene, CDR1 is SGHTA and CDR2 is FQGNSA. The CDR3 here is CASSLAGSTGTQYF. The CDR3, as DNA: TGTGCCAGCAGCTTAGCCGGCTCTACGGGGACCCAGTACTTC.

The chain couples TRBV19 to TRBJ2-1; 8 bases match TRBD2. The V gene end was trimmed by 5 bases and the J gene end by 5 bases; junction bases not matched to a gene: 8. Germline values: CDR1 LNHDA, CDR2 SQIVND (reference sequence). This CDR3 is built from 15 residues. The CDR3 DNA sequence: TGTGCCAGTAGTCTCCCCACCGGGAGGGACAATGAGCAGTTCTTC. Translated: CASSLPTGRDNEQFF.